This TCR beta chain was profiled in a study of shared clonotypes between healthy human individuals. Study overall: For every donor, three CD4 naive, three CD4 memory, two CD8 naive and one CD8 memory plates were used.

All donors qualified as healthy HIV-negative adults and had experienced no recent acute infections or vaccinations. Study conclusions and caveats: Unshared clonotypes carried lower generation probabilities than those common to all four donors. Since donors were few, the genetic and exposure-history diversity represented was limited.

For this clone: The antigen is unknown.

The table came from immunoSEQ multiplex PCR; TCRdb's copy has only in-frame clones and leaves some out. The sample shows approximately 1,500,000 clones, 95% to 99% of them seen only once. CDR3 length: 14 residues. Trimming cost V 3 bases and J 4 bases, with 10 bases left between them. Germline CDR1 reads SNHLY; CDR2 reads FYNNEI. The receptor's source is a man aged 30-40 years in good health. The specimen was naive CD4+ T cells sorted from blood. Subset reported: CD45RA+ positively selected. The rearrangement joins TRBV2 to TRBJ1-5, with a tentative D call TRBD1 (5 bases). In nucleotides, the CDR3 is TGTGCCAGCAGTGAGCGCAGGGTAAATCAGCCCCAGCATTTT. Protein sequence: CASSERRVNQPQHF.